A single sample gave rise to the 2 T cell receptor beta chains below, sequenced in a study of vaccination and CD4 T cells after COVID-19. Stated treatment: approximately 11-day PBMC culture with coronavirus spike peptide pools or control peptides (ViraFEST assay). Their recognized antigens are unknown. The Oncomine TCR Beta short-read assay was applied to DNA of cultured CD4+ T cells. TCRdb reprocessed the PCR reads via MiXCR and lists one record per CDR3 protein. The sample consists of roughly 16,000 distinct CDR3 sequences, approximately 65% of them appearing once. Sequencing was performed on CD4+ T cells from blood, cultured in vitro. The origin of the receptors is a human donor who had recovered from COVID-19.

This rearrangement joins TRBV20-1 to TRBJ1-3, with D perhaps TRBD1 (6 bases). Germline V CDR1 and CDR2: DFQATT, SNEGSKA (reference sequence). The V end was cut by 2 bases, the J end by 2 bases, with 10 bases between. This CDR3 is 14 amino acids long. CDR3 DNA: TGCAGTGCTAGAAGGGGGGTCGCTGGAAACACCATATATTTT. This gives the protein CSARRGVAGNTIYF.

The chain combines TRBV6-1 with TRBJ2-3, with D hard to call. Trimming pared 7 bases from V and 0 bases from J, leaving 8 bases between. The CDR3 totals 13 residues. Germline V CDR1 and CDR2: MNHNS, SASEGT. For the CDR3, the DNA is TGTGCCAGCAAGTCCAGTAGCACAGATACGCAGTATTTT. It codes for CASKSSSTDTQYF.